This T cell receptor beta chain is from a study of beta chain features in type 1 diabetes. Only a few counts were recorded for this clone. From germline, CDR1 is SQVTM and CDR2 ANQGSEA. The CDR3 totals 13 residues. V lost 6 bases and J lost 7; bases outside the gene matches: 6. Purity of each sorted population was above 95%. The study reverse transcribed the entire isolated RNA, so it sequenced expressed TCRB transcripts. The assay was immunoSEQ multiplex PCR, and TCRdb's table has in-frame clones only and misses some. The profile covers about 470,000 clones, with 25% to 35% appearing a single time and 0.05% to 0.065% taken by the ten largest.

The V gene is TRBV29-1, the J gene TRBJ1-4, with TRBD1 matching 9 bases. Sequencing was done on a sample of naive CD4+ T cells from blood. This receptor was identified in a man younger than 30 in good health. CDR3 region: CSVTGGEGEKLFF. The CDR3 region has the DNA TGCAGCGTCACAGGGGGCGAGGGTGAAAAACTGTTTTTT.